One and the same sample provided the 31 T cell receptor beta chains below, sequenced in a study of HIV-infected patients and healthy controls (TCRdb year 2014). The library was prepared using 5' RACE. Sequencer: Illumina MiSeq. Through fastp at Q25 and MiXCR, TCRdb rebuilt clones from the public reads, retaining in-frame beta chains. Rows with one shared CDR3 protein collapse into an entry with the most common genes and DNA. For this sample there are tens of thousands of distinct CDR3 sequences; over 15% appear just once. Of the sample, approximately 1.5% falls within the top ten clones. Sequencing used CD4+ T cells from blood. These TCRs come from a human donor in good health.

At least ten counts were recorded for this clonotype. The J gene is TRBJ1-1, the V gene TRBV10-2, with D hard to call. The germline gives CDR1 WSHSY, CDR2 SAAADI. The V gene lost 10 bases and the J gene lost 2 bases, with 8 bases spanning the gap. CDR3 size: 11 residues. CDR3 coding DNA: TGCGCCACCTCGGTAAACACTGAAGCTTTCTTT. It yields the protein CATSVNTEAFF.

In its sample, this clonotype was seen many times. The V and J genes are TRBV10-2 and TRBJ1-6; tentatively, D is TRBD1 (5 bases). The germline gives CDR1 WSHSY, CDR2 SAAADI. CDR3 length equals 15 residues. The V end lost 8 bases, the J end lost 10 bases, and 21 bases lay between the germline ends. CDR3 residues: CASSPWGRGGSPLHF. For the CDR3, the DNA is TGCGCCAGCTCACCCTGGGGAAGGGGAGGATCACCCCTCCACTTT.

The chain joins TRBV12-3 or TRBV12-4 to TRBJ2-1, with D possibly matching TRBD2 (5 bases). This CDR3 is 15 amino acids long. The V end lost 6 bases, the J end lost 6 bases, and 18 bases lay between the germline ends. The CDR3 bases are TGTGCCAGCAGACCGGGGTCCACTACCCCCAATGAGCAGTTCTTC. Protein: CASRPGSTTPNEQFF.

In its sample, this clonotype was seen a few times. The chain uses TRBV29-1 and TRBJ1-2, with a weak D call TRBD1 (5 bases). The CDR3 runs 14 residues. CDR1 and CDR2 from the germline V gene are SQVTM and ANQGSEA. V lost 5 bases, J lost 3 bases, and 16 bases lay in between. The CDR3 sequence: CSVRSSQGDYGYTF. Written as DNA, the CDR3 is TGCAGCGTTCGAAGCTCGCAGGGCGACTATGGCTACACCTTC.

At least ten counts were recorded for this clonotype. The CDR3 sequence: CASSESGGPDNEQFF. The CDR3 DNA is TGCGCCAGCAGTGAGTCGGGCGGACCGGACAATGAGCAGTTCTTC. The genes are TRBV10-1 and TRBJ2-1; D not certain. The length of the CDR3 is 15 residues. The V end lost 0 bases, the J end lost 5 bases, and 11 bases lay between the germline ends. Per germline, CDR1 WNHNN and CDR2 SYGVQD (reference sequence).

A few counts support this clonotype. The CDR3 sequence: CSTRQGDGYTF. CDR3 nucleotide sequence: TGCAGCACCCGACAGGGGGACGGCTACACCTTC. The J gene is TRBJ1-2, the V gene TRBV29-1; 9 positions agree with TRBD1. Germline lookup yields CDR1 SQVTM and CDR2 ANQGSEA. V shed 8 bases and J 8 bases; nucleotides not matched to a gene: 6. The CDR3 consists of 11 residues.

The V and J genes are TRBV6-4 and TRBJ2-1; D uncertain. V was cut by 6 bases and J by 10 bases, with 10 bases left in between. Per germline, CDR1 MRHNA and CDR2 SNTAGT. The CDR3 is 11 residues long. CDR3 loop: CASRWVPEQFF. The CDR3 DNA reads as TGTGCCAGCAGATGGGTTCCCGAGCAGTTCTTC.

The chain employs TRBV6-5 and TRBJ1-5; 9 bases match TRBD1. The V segment lost 9 bases and the J segment 5 bases; nucleotides outside the gene matches: 8. Germline CDR1 and CDR2: MNHEY and SVGAGI. The CDR3 contains 14 residues. The CDR3 nucleotides are TGTGCCAGTCGTAGAGGACAGGGGTATCAGCCCCAGCATTTT. It is translated as CASRRGQGYQPQHF.

This clonotype was observed at least ten times. The chain combines TRBV9 with TRBJ2-3; D is unresolved. The V end was cut by 7 bases, the J end by 2 bases, with 8 bases between. Germline values: CDR1 SGDLS, CDR2 YYNGEE. This CDR3 spans 12 amino acids. The CDR3 sequence is CASARDTDTQYF. The CDR3 DNA reads as TGTGCCAGCGCGAGAGACACAGATACGCAGTATTTT.

This clonotype was counted only a few times. The chain employs TRBV7-2 and TRBJ1-2, with D possibly TRBD1 on 5 matching bases. This CDR3 has 13 residues. Germline CDR1 is SGHTA and CDR2 is FQGNSA. Trimming cost V 2 bases and J 7 bases, with 11 bases left between them. Here the CDR3 DNA reads TGTGCCAGCAGCTTAATGGGGGATAGTGGCTACACCTTC. Its translation: CASSLMGDSGYTF.

The genes are TRBV2 and TRBJ2-5, with D perhaps matching TRBD1 (6 bases). V lost 6 bases and J lost 4, with 12 bases in between. In germline, CDR1 is SNHLY, CDR2 FYNNEI. The CDR3 loop spans 13 amino acids. The CDR3 protein is CASSVHRAETQYF. The CDR3 DNA reads as TGTGCCAGCAGCGTTCACAGGGCAGAGACCCAGTACTTC.

The table lists this clonotype with many counts. The V call is TRBV3-1, the J call TRBJ2-6; no clear D. CDR1 and CDR2 from the germline V gene are LGHDT and YNNKEL (reference sequence). The CDR3 totals 13 residues. V was pared by 7 bases and J by 0 bases, with 4 bases between. The DNA for the CDR3 is TGTGCCAGCACCTACTCTGGGGCCAACGTCCTGACTTTC. Translated, it gives CASTYSGANVLTF.

There are many counts of this clonotype. The V call is TRBV7-2, the J call TRBJ2-5; TRBD1 might be the D (6 bases). Germline CDR1 is SGHTA and CDR2 is FQGNSA. CDR3 size: 14 residues. The V and J ends lost 6 bases and 3 bases respectively, with 14 bases between them. CDR3 sequence (DNA): TGTGCCAGCAGGCGCGACAGGAGAGAAGAGACCCAGTACTTC. Translating it yields CASRRDRREETQYF.

The chain combines TRBV7-9 with TRBJ1-2, with 7 bases matching TRBD1. CDR1 SEHNR and CDR2 FQNEAQ come from the germline V gene (reference sequence). The length of the CDR3 is 17 residues. The V gene end was trimmed by 6 bases and the J gene end by 4 bases; junction bases not matched to a gene: 17. The CDR3 nucleotides read TGTGCCAGCAGTCCAGCGGGACAGCCTATTTTTCCCTATGGCTACACCTTC. It is translated as CASSPAGQPIFPYGYTF.

This clonotype turned up a few times. V gene TRBV5-1 combines with J gene TRBJ1-1, with TRBD1 matching over 8 bases. V was clipped by 0 bases and J by 3 bases; unmatched bases: 7. Germline lookup yields CDR1 SGHRS and CDR2 YFSETQ. This CDR3 comprises 16 residues. CDR3 protein: CASSLGDRSMYTEAFF. In DNA, the CDR3 is TGCGCCAGCAGCTTGGGGGACAGGAGTATGTACACTGAAGCTTTCTTT.

This clonotype turned up a few times. The chain combines TRBV20-1 with TRBJ1-5; maybe TRBD1 (5 bases). Trimming removed 3 bases from V and 0 bases from J, with 18 bases in between. The CDR3 consists of 17 residues. Germline V CDR1 and CDR2: DFQATT, SNEGSKA (reference sequence). The CDR3, as DNA: TGCAGTGCTAGCTCCGGTGGAGGGGCCTATAGCAATCAGCCCCAGCATTTT. Amino acids: CSASSGGGAYSNQPQHF.

The chain has TRBV19 and TRBJ1-1; D may be TRBD1 (6 bases). V lost 4 bases and J 11 bases, leaving 23 bases between the germline ends. Germline CDR1 and CDR2: LNHDA and SQIVND (reference sequence). This CDR3 spans 15 amino acids. CDR3 sequence: CASSTPRGTRQEAFF. In DNA, the CDR3 is TGTGCCAGTAGTACCCCCAGGGGCACACGGCAGGAGGCTTTCTTT.

This clonotype was seen a handful of times. This sequence joins TRBV5-4 and TRBJ2-5, with TRBD2 matching 8 bases. After removal of 4 bases from V and 5 bases from J, the junction contained 10 bases not matched to a gene. In germline, CDR1 is SGHNT, CDR2 YYREEE (reference sequence). This CDR3 contains 15 residues. The CDR3 region has the DNA TGTGCCAGCAGCCAGGACCCGCGGGGGGAGGAGACCCAGTACTTC. Protein sequence: CASSQDPRGEETQYF. The full variable domain, with the rest looked up from reference TRBV5-4 and TRBJ2-5, is ETGVTQSPTHLIKTRGQQVTLRCSSQSGHNTVSWYQQALGQGPQFIFQYYREEENGRGNFPPRFSGLQFPNYSSELNVNALELDDSALYLCASSQDPRGEETQYFGPGTRLLVL.

This clonotype was found many times. The chain is built from TRBV7-2 and TRBJ2-3; TRBD2 agrees at 15 bases. CDR1 and CDR2 from the germline V gene are SGHTA and FQGNSA. CDR3 size: 19 residues. V shed 4 bases and J 0 bases; nucleotides not matched to a gene: 8. The CDR3 DNA sequence: TGTGCCAGCAGCTCAGTGGGGACTAGCGGGGGGAAGAGCACAGATACGCAGTATTTT. Protein product: CASSSVGTSGGKSTDTQYF. Complete variable domain (other parts from reference TRBV7-2 and TRBJ2-3): GAGVSQSPSNKVTEKGKDVELRCDPISGHTALYWYRQSLGQGLEFLIYFQGNSAPDKSGLPSDRFSAERTGGSVSTLTIQRTQQEDSAVYLCASSSVGTSGGKSTDTQYFGPGTRLTVL.

This clonotype was detected ten times or more. The J gene is TRBJ2-7, the V gene TRBV29-1, with 9 bases identical to TRBD2. V was pared by 4 bases and J by 5 bases, with 9 bases of the junction left unmatched. The length of the CDR3 is 14 residues. CDR1 SQVTM and CDR2 ANQGSEA come from the germline V gene. The CDR3 DNA follows: TGCAGCGTTGTATCTGCGGGACTAGCAAACGAGCAGTACTTC. Amino acid sequence: CSVVSAGLANEQYF.

This clonotype appeared many times. V and J are TRBV4-1 and TRBJ1-2, with D uncertain. Germline-derived CDR1 and CDR2 are MGHRA and YSYEKL. Trimming left V 1 base short and J 8 bases short, with 14 bases between. The CDR3 sequence is 14 residues long. The CDR3 nucleotides are TGCGCCAGCAGCCAAGTCTCCGGGTCAGCCGGCTACACCTTC. Translation gives CASSQVSGSAGYTF.

V usage is TRBV6-1 and J usage is TRBJ1-1, with D perhaps TRBD1 (5 bases). V was cut by 5 bases and J by 6 bases, with 16 bases left in between. The CDR3 runs to 14 residues. The germline CDR1 and CDR2 sequences are MNHNS and SASEGT. The CDR3 bases are TGTGCCAGCAGTCTGACACGGGGGATGTCTGAAGCTTTCTTT. It is translated as CASSLTRGMSEAFF.

CDR3 nucleotide sequence: TGTGCCAGCAGTGAGGCCATTTACGGGACCCAGTACTTC. Translating gives CASSEAIYGTQYF. The chain combines TRBV2 with TRBJ2-5; D uncertain. Germline CDR1 and CDR2: SNHLY and FYNNEI. The CDR3 loop spans 13 amino acids. Trimming took 3 bases from V and 7 from J, leaving 12 bases between them.

The sample holds many counts of this clonotype. One end of the junction fails to match germline, which may point to a read error. V gene TRBV13 combines with J gene TRBJ1-1; D not resolved. Germline lookup yields CDR1 PRHDT and CDR2 FYEKMQ (reference sequence). The CDR3 is made up of 12 amino acids. CDR3 nucleotides: TGTGCCAGCAGCCCCAAGGGCACTGCAGCTTTCTTT. This translates into CASSPKGTAAFF.

This clonotype was recorded at least ten times. V and J are TRBV7-6 and TRBJ1-1, with D unclear. The CDR3 sequence is 13 residues long. V lost 5 bases and J 0 bases, leaving 7 bases between the germline ends. Germline assignment: CDR1 SGHVS and CDR2 FNYEAQ. The CDR3 bases are TGTGCCAGCAGCATTACCCTGAACACTGAAGCTTTCTTT. Residues: CASSITLNTEAFF.

The V and J genes are TRBV5-5 and TRBJ2-1; 7 bases map to TRBD1. The CDR3 length is 15 residues. The V gene end was trimmed by 2 bases and the J gene end by 1 base; junction bases not matched to a gene: 3. Germline CDR1 SGHKS, CDR2 YYEKEE (reference sequence). CDR3 in DNA: TGTGCCAGCAGCTTACAGGGGCAATCCTACAATGAGCAGTTCTTC. This sequence encodes CASSLQGQSYNEQFF.

V is TRBV7-9 and J is TRBJ1-2; D is perhaps TRBD1 (6 bases). Trimming took 4 bases from V and 4 from J, leaving 16 bases between them. Germline CDR1 SEHNR, CDR2 FQNEAQ (reference sequence). The CDR3 is 15 amino acids. The CDR3 is CASSSPERGGYGYTF. As DNA, the CDR3 is TGTGCCAGCAGCTCGCCGGAGAGGGGGGGCTATGGCTACACCTTC.

This clonotype has at least ten counts. The CDR3 nucleotides are TGCAGTGCTACAGGCAGGGGGCATTCTGGGGCCAACGTCCTGACTTTC. Translation: CSATGRGHSGANVLTF. The V call is TRBV20-1, the J call TRBJ2-6; 8 nucleotides agree with TRBD1. V dropped 4 bases and J dropped 1; count of bases not matched to a gene: 6. CDR3 size: 16 residues. Per the germline V gene, CDR1 is DFQATT and CDR2 is SNEGSKA (reference sequence).

Concerning this clonotype: One end of the junction varies from germline; a read error may be responsible. The rearrangement uses TRBV7-2 and TRBJ1-2; D uncertain. This CDR3 has 13 residues. Per germline, CDR1 SGHTA and CDR2 FQGNSA. The CDR3 region is CASRLQMGYGYTF. DNA of the CDR3: TGTGCCAGCCGCTTACAAATGGGCTATGGCTACACCTTC.

This clonotype was counted at least ten times. This chain links TRBV24-1 with TRBJ1-5; tentatively, D is TRBD1 (5 bases). The CDR3 is 14 residues long. CDR1 KGHDR and CDR2 SFDVKD come from the germline V gene. V was cut by 4 bases and J by 5 bases, with 11 bases left in between. The CDR3 loop is CATSERQGDQPQHF. The CDR3 DNA reads as TGTGCCACCAGTGAAAGGCAGGGTGATCAGCCCCAGCATTTT.

This clonotype was detected many times. The chain combines TRBV11-3 with TRBJ1-6; 9 bases match TRBD1. The CDR3 extends over 17 amino acids. V lost 4 bases and J lost 6; bases outside the gene matches: 10. Germline CDR1 and CDR2: SGHNT and YENEEA. CDR3 in amino acids: CASSSSHGTGINSPLHF. The DNA of the CDR3 is TGTGCCAGCAGCTCTTCACATGGGACAGGGATTAATTCACCCCTCCACTTT.